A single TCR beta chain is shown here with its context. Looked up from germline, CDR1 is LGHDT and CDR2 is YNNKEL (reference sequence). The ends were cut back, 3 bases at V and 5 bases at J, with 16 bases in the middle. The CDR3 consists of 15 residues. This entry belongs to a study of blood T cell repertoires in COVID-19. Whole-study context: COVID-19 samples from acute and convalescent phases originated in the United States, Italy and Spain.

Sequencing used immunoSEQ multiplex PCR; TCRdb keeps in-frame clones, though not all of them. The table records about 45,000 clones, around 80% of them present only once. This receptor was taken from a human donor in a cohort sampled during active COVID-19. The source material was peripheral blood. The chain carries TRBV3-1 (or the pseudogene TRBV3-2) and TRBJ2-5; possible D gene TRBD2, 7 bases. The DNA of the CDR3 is TGTGCCAGCAGCCACGACCTCGGGGGGCAGGAGACCCAGTACTTC. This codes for CASSHDLGGQETQYF.